This T cell receptor beta chain was observed in a study of Ad26.COV2.S vaccination and SARS-CoV-2 variants. At the level of the study: The authors gave Ad26.COV2.S intramuscularly, either once or twice 56 days apart.

The table came from immunoSEQ multiplex PCR; TCRdb's copy has only in-frame clones and leaves some out. The sample has nearly 400,000 clones, approximately 90% seen once; the top ten hold approximately 1.9%. Treatment of the sample: roughly 20 received Ad26.COV2.S at low or high dose, single or two shots; 5 received placebo; per-sample allocation not given. Samples were taken on day 63 after the first vaccine or placebo injection. The study used a vaccine consisting of an Ad26 vector that expressed Wuhan-strain SARS-CoV-2 spike. This clone was detected a few times. Antigen specificity is unknown. This CDR3 has 13 residues. CDR1 SGHRS and CDR2 YFSETQ come from the germline V gene. Trimming left V 7 bases short and J 6 bases short, with 14 bases between. Study-level results: Vaccinees reportedly had broad spike-specific CD8+ and CD4+ T cell responses.

This chain connects TRBV5-1 to TRBJ2-1; D perhaps matches TRBD2 (6 bases). Specimen: peripheral blood, collected in a trial of Ad26.COV2.S vaccine versus placebo. This TCR was sampled from a person between 18 and 59 years old who received the Ad26.COV2.S COVID-19 vaccine or a placebo. CDR3: CASYDMRGNEQFF. DNA of the CDR3: TGCGCCAGCTATGACATGCGGGGCAATGAGCAGTTCTTC.